The present T cell receptor beta chain was sequenced within a study of human T cells and chemical hapten exposure. Looking at the study overall: TCR yields per sample varied mostly from small pooled library volume differences.

Individual cDNA molecules in this library carried unique molecular identifiers. TCRdb analysed the RACE reads with MiXCR anew, one entry per CDR3 protein. This sample has about 80,000 distinct CDR3 sequences, with roughly 10% found just once. The time point: patch test 2, 6 weeks after DPC sensitization. Treatment noted: therapeutic diphenylcyclopropenone sensitization with weekly scalp DPC. Trimming removed 5 bases from V and 2 bases from J, with 19 bases in between. The CDR3 totals 16 residues. Per the germline V gene, CDR1 is SGHAT and CDR2 is FQNNGV. This clonotype was counted at least ten times. Specimen: whole blood, collected in connection with sensitization to the hapten diphenylcyclopropenone (DPC). The rearrangement links TRBV11-2 to TRBJ2-7; D is perhaps TRBD1 (6 bases). This TCR was sampled from a woman in her thirties with alopecia areata. Some clones in this sample may be carry-over from other donors' samples. CDR3 bases: TGTGCCAGCAGCACTTTAAGGGACACTAAAACCTACGAGCAGTACTTC. Protein sequence: CASSTLRDTKTYEQYF.